This is a list of T cell receptor beta chains from one sample in a study of blood T cell repertoires in COVID-19. Only in-frame clones appear in the TCRdb table, and some are missing; sequencing was by immunoSEQ multiplex PCR. The sample holds about 110,000 clones, 80% to 90% seen once. The material sequenced was peripheral blood. The receptors were sampled from an elderly woman with acute or convalescent COVID-19. Both conserved end residues are part of each CDR3.

length,J,V,CDR3
15,TRBJ1-5,TRBV27,CASSGQGGSNQPQHF
15,TRBJ2-7,TRBV9,CASSVGGQGGYEQYF
15,TRBJ2-2,TRBV5-6,CASSTPGQGTGELFF
14,TRBJ2-2,TRBV5-1,CASSSVEPTGELFF
14,TRBJ2-1,TRBV18,CASSPPGLLNEQFF
15,TRBJ1-2,TRBV19,CASSVAGQGNYGYTF
13,TRBJ1-5,TRBV11-1,CASTGGNNQPQHF
15,TRBJ1-5,TRBV19,CASKSGTASSQPQHF
13,TRBJ1-4,TRBV5-5,CASSLQGGEKLFF
14,TRBJ1-2,TRBV3-1/TRBV3-2,CASAWGTGTYGYTF
15,TRBJ1-1,TRBV10-3,CAISDASGSNTEAFF
15,TRBJ2-1,TRBV9,CASSLRGTGAHEQFF
17,TRBJ2-4,TRBV2,CASSLNGGPIAKNIQYF
17,TRBJ2-1,TRBV10-1,CASSESLAGGPRGEQFF
16,TRBJ2-5,TRBV5-1,CASSRGLAGGAETQYF
15,TRBJ2-7,TRBV7-8,CASSPRGARSYEQYF
13,TRBJ1-2,TRBV12-3/TRBV12-4,CASSPGHVYGYTF
16,TRBJ2-1,TRBV5-4,CASRGGASGVYNEQFF
11,TRBJ2-7,TRBV7-2,CASSFAYEQYF
15,TRBJ2-3,TRBV27,CASSFSFLASDTQYF
15,TRBJ1-1,TRBV7-2,CASSLDARMNTEAFF
11,TRBJ1-3,TRBV20-1,CSVDRGNTIYF
15,TRBJ1-4,TRBV28,CASSLFSTGGGKLFF
14,TRBJ1-5,TRBV5-1,CASSLSGGNQPQHF
16,TRBJ2-3,TRBV24-1,CATSDWDRGGSDTQYF